This T cell receptor (beta chain) was recorded in a study of blood T cells in healthy people across ages. Then a second PCR, running roughly 6 to 11 cycles, was carried out with a sample-barcoded 5' primer and a J-beta primer mix. TCRdb analysed the 5' RACE reads with MiXCR anew, one entry per CDR3 protein. The sample lists approximately 1.5 million distinct CDR3 sequences, almost 35% seen once, with approximately 10% in the top ten. This CDR3 region has 14 residues. Germline V gene sequence: CDR1 SGHRS, CDR2 YFSETQ. Turning to this clonotype: The antigen remains undetermined.

Regarding the study as a whole: Nothing was known about donor CMV status, and this possibly confounded expanded clonotype changes.

The V call is TRBV5-1, the J call TRBJ2-5; 8 bases map to TRBD1. The DNA end is a closer match to TRBJ2-7, so the J assignment may be wrong. The sequence derives from a woman aged 25 to 39 in good health. Sequencing was performed on blood. The CDR3 spells CASSLETGDGEQYF. CDR3 sequence (DNA): TGCGCCAGCAGCTTGGAGACAGGGGACGGCGAGCAGTACTTC.